The next 7 T cell receptor beta chains were all read from a single sample in a study of OX40 agonist ivuxolimab in advanced cancers. Measured with immunoSEQ multiplex PCR; TCRdb has only the in-frame clones, and not every one. The table lists tens of thousands of clones, roughly 84% of them singletons. The input for sequencing was CD4+ or CD8+ T cells sorted from blood, taken in a trial of the OX40 agonist ivuxolimab. Receptors were obtained from an adult with an advanced solid tumor such as melanoma, head and neck, liver or kidney cancer.

This clone has only a few counts. The chain employs TRBV5-1 and TRBJ1-2; D possibly corresponds to TRBD1 (5 bases). Germline V gene sequence: CDR1 SGHRS, CDR2 YFSETQ. The CDR3 runs 13 residues. Between the trimmed V and J ends, which lost 4 bases and 3 bases, there was a span of 10 bases. CDR3: CASSGGDHYGYTF. DNA for the CDR3: TGCGCCAGCAGCGGCGGGGACCACTATGGCTACACCTTC. The full variable domain, in which reference TRBV5-1 and TRBJ1-2 provide the parts outside the CDR3, is KAGVTQTPRYLIKTRGQQVTLSCSPISGHRSVSWYQQTPGQGLQFLFEYFSETQRNKGNFPGRFSGRQFSNSRSEMNVSTLELGDSALYLCASSGGDHYGYTFGSGTRLTVV.

V and J are TRBV25-1 and TRBJ2-7; TRBD2 agrees at 7 bases. The CDR3 spans 14 residues. Unmatched junction bases numbered 9, after V lost 4 bases and J lost 6 bases. CDR1 is MGHDK and CDR2 is SYGVNS in the germline V gene. The CDR3 spells CASSALGAGSEQYF. For the CDR3, the DNA is TGTGCCAGCAGTGCCCTTGGAGCGGGATCCGAGCAGTACTTC.

The chain couples TRBV5-1 to TRBJ1-4; 8 bases line up with TRBD1. CDR3 length equals 15 residues. The V gene end was trimmed by 3 bases and the J gene end by 3 bases; junction bases not matched to a gene: 4. Germline V gene sequence: CDR1 SGHRS, CDR2 YFSETQ. CDR3 loop: CASSSWTGSNEKLFF. DNA for the CDR3: TGCGCCAGCAGCTCTTGGACAGGGTCTAATGAAAAACTGTTTTTT.

This CDR3 is CASRSGTSAYNEQFF. In DNA, the CDR3 is TGTGCCAGCAGATCCGGGACTAGCGCATACAATGAGCAGTTCTTC. The rearrangement uses TRBV6-5 and TRBJ2-1, with 10 positions matching TRBD2. V lost 6 bases and J lost 4; bases outside the gene matches: 6. The germline CDR1 and CDR2 sequences are MNHEY and SVGAGI. This CDR3 is 15 amino acids long.

The rearrangement links TRBV19 to TRBJ1-1, with D perhaps TRBD1 (6 bases). Deletions cut 3 bases from V and 8 bases from J, with 16 bases between. From germline, CDR1 is LNHDA and CDR2 SQIVND (reference sequence). The CDR3 has 14 residues. The CDR3 spells CASSIQGRGYEAFF. CDR3 DNA sequence: TGTGCCAGTAGTATTCAGGGGCGAGGGTACGAAGCTTTCTTT.

This sequence joins TRBV7-2 and TRBJ1-2; the D gene is possibly TRBD1 (5 bases). The CDR3 sequence is 14 residues long. Trimming took 4 bases from V and 7 from J, leaving 16 bases between them. Germline V gene lookup returns CDR1 SGHTA and CDR2 FQGNSA. The chain's CDR3 is CASSSRFGGSGYTF. The CDR3 DNA reads as TGTGCCAGCAGCTCACGGTTCGGGGGTAGTGGCTACACCTTC. Together with reference TRBV7-2 and TRBJ1-2, the CDR3 gives the full variable domain: GAGVSQSPSNKVTEKGKDVELRCDPISGHTALYWYRQSLGQGLEFLIYFQGNSAPDKSGLPSDRFSAERTGGSVSTLTIQRTQQEDSAVYLCASSSRFGGSGYTFGSGTRLTVV.

This clone was seen a few times. The DNA of the CDR3 is TGTGCCAGCAGTGGCAGGGGGTTCTATGGCTACACCTTC. This sequence encodes CASSGRGFYGYTF. This chain connects TRBV6-1 to TRBJ1-2, with TRBD1 matching 7 bases. Trimming took 4 bases from V and 4 from J; bases not matched to a gene: 3. CDR1 is MNHNS and CDR2 is SASEGT in the germline V gene. This CDR3 is 13 amino acids long.